These T cell receptor beta chains were read from a single sample in a study of T-cell reconstitution after alpha-beta-depleted transplantation in children. MiXCR, applied by TCRdb to the PCR reads, yields one record per CDR3 protein. Among approximately 130,000 distinct CDR3 sequences, roughly 10% were seen once, and the ten largest hold around 24%. The sample in question was PBMCs, mostly from graft donor cells, obtained 180 days after TCRalphabeta/CD19-depleted stem cell transplant. These receptor sequences come from a girl under two years old who had a stem cell transplant for combined immunodeficiency, so the T cells may come from the graft donor. Each CDR3 is given with its conserved first and last residue. The order of the fields is clone size, V gene, J gene, D gene, CDR3 protein, CDR3 DNA. D genes are given only for firm matches. Not every row has a clone size; where given, it reads once, few, many or a size class.

.	TRBV7-2	TRBJ1-2	.	CASSLVEYGYTF	TGTGCCAGCAGCTTAGTCGAGTATGGCTACACCTTC
.	TRBV13	TRBJ2-5	.	CASSARGTSKTQYF	TGTGCCAGCAGCGCACGAGGGACGTCGAAGACCCAGTACTTC
many	TRBV6-5	TRBJ2-2	TRBD2	CASSYSAGGTNTGELFF	TGTGCCAGCAGTTACTCAGCGGGAGGGACGAACACCGGGGAGCTGTTTTTT
few	TRBV7-9	TRBJ2-1	.	CASSLVAAEQFF	TGTGCCAGCAGCTTAGTCGCAGCTGAGCAGTTCTTC
few	TRBV12-3/TRBV12-4	TRBJ2-2	.	CASSWATGSGELFF	TGTGCCAGCAGTTGGGCCACGGGGTCCGGGGAGCTGTTTTTT
few	TRBV19	TRBJ2-1	.	CASSGPLYNEQFF	TGTGCCAGTAGTGGCCCTCTATACAATGAGCAGTTCTTC
.	TRBV29-1	TRBJ2-3	.	CSVVGAEDTQYF	TGCAGCGTTGTGGGGGCAGAAGATACGCAGTATTTT
many	TRBV5-1	TRBJ1-6	.	CASSLRGSPLHF	TGCGCCAGCAGCCTTCGGGGTTCACCCCTCCACTTT
few	TRBV12-3/TRBV12-4	TRBJ1-1	.	CASTPGPKNTEAFF	TGTGCCAGCACCCCGGGGCCGAAGAACACTGAAGCTTTCTTT
.	TRBV7-2	TRBJ2-2	TRBD1	CASSLGTGLGELFF	TGTGCCAGCAGCTTAGGGACAGGGCTCGGGGAGCTGTTTTTT
few	TRBV12-3/TRBV12-4	TRBJ1-3	.	CASSPPVRNTIYF	TGTGCCAGCAGTCCCCCCGTCCGAAACACCATATATTTT
few	TRBV20-1	TRBJ2-1	TRBD2	CSAPGGGMYNEQFF	TGCAGTGCTCCCGGGGGGGGAATGTACAATGAGCAGTTCTTC
many	TRBV18	TRBJ1-1	.	CASSPWEDANTEAFF	TGTGCCAGCTCACCGTGGGAGGATGCAAACACTGAAGCTTTCTTT
few	TRBV10-3	TRBJ2-7	TRBD1	CAIGRTGYEQYF	TGTGCCATCGGCAGGACAGGCTACGAGCAGTACTTC
.	TRBV5-1	TRBJ2-1	TRBD1	CASSLSQGAYNEQFF	TGCGCCAGCAGCTTGTCCCAGGGGGCCTACAATGAGCAGTTCTTC
.	TRBV9	TRBJ1-5	.	CASPPTGALHQPQHF	TGTGCCAGCCCCCCGACAGGCGCTCTCCATCAGCCCCAGCATTTT
.	TRBV18	TRBJ2-5	.	CASSPRGPAVGETQYF	TGTGCCAGCTCACCAAGAGGGCCAGCGGTGGGAGAGACCCAGTACTTC
.	TRBV5-6	TRBJ2-3	.	CASSSSQLMSTDTQYF	TGTGCCAGCAGCTCCTCACAGCTGATGAGCACAGATACGCAGTATTTT
.	TRBV20-1	TRBJ2-7	.	CSAARLASREQYF	TGCAGTGCTGCCCGGCTGGCGTCTCGCGAGCAGTACTTC
.	TRBV29-1	TRBJ1-5	.	CSVGQSSNQPQHF	TGCAGCGTTGGGCAGTCAAGCAATCAGCCCCAGCATTTT
.	TRBV27	TRBJ1-6	.	CASSKGLDNSPLHF	TGTGCCAGCAGCAAGGGGCTAGATAATTCACCCCTCCACTTT
few	TRBV20-1	TRBJ1-2	.	CSAAVVSGPSSTF	TGCAGTGCCGCCGTAGTTTCGGGCCCCTCTTCAACCTTC
.	TRBV15	TRBJ2-3	.	CATSRKSSDTQYF	TGTGCCACCAGCAGAAAATCGTCAGATACGCAGTATTTT
few	TRBV20-1	TRBJ2-7	.	CSALLRDGVYEQYF	TGCAGTGCTCTCCTCCGGGACGGGGTCTACGAGCAGTACTTC
.	TRBV20-1	TRBJ2-7	.	CSAKAFYEQYF	TGCAGTGCTAAGGCCTTCTACGAGCAGTACTTC
few	TRBV18	TRBJ2-7	TRBD1	CASSETRQGAYEQYF	TGTGCCAGCTCAGAGACGAGACAGGGGGCCTACGAGCAGTACTTC
many	TRBV24-1	TRBJ2-3	TRBD2	CATSDPGGGRESTDTQYF	TGTGCCACCAGTGATCCGGGAGGGGGGCGCGAGAGCACAGATACGCAGTATTTT